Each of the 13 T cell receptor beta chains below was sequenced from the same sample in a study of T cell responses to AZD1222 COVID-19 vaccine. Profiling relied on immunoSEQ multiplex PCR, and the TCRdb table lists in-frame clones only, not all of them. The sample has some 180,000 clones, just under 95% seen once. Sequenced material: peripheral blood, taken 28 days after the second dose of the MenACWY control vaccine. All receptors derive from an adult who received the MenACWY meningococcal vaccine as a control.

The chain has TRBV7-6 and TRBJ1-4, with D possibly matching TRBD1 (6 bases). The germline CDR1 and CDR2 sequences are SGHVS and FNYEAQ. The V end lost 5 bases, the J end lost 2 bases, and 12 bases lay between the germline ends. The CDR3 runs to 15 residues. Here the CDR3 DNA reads TGTGCCAGCAGCAGGGTAGGGGGGACTAATGAAAAACTGTTTTTT. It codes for CASSRVGGTNEKLFF.

CDR3 loop: CASRGGFGEKLFF. Written as DNA, the CDR3 is TGTGCCAGCAGGGGGGGTTTTGGCGAAAAACTGTTTTTT. The rearrangement links TRBV7-9 to TRBJ1-4; a possible D gene is TRBD1 (5 bases). This CDR3 has 13 residues. Germline assignment: CDR1 SEHNR and CDR2 FQNEAQ (reference sequence). V lost 6 bases, J lost 8 bases, and 13 bases lay in between. The whole variable domain, remainder taken from reference TRBV7-9 and TRBJ1-4, is DTGVSQNPRHKITKRGQNVTFRCDPISEHNRLYWYRQTLGQGPEFLTYFQNEAQLEKSRLLSDRFSAERPKGSFSTLEIQRTEQGDSAMYLCASRGGFGEKLFFGSGTQLSVL.

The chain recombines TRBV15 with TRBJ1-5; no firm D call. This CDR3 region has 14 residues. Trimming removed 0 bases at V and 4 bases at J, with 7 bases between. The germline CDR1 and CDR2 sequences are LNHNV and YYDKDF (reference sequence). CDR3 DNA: TGTGCCACCAGCAGAGATTTGGGGAATCAGCCCCAGCATTTT. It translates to CATSRDLGNQPQHF.

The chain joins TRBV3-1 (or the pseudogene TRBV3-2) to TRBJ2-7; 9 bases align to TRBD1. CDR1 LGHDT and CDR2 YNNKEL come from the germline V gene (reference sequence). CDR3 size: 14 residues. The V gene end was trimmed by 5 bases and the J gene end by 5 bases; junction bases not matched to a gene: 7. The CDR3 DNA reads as TGTGCCAGCAGCTACTGGGACAGGGAAAACGAGCAGTACTTC. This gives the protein CASSYWDRENEQYF.

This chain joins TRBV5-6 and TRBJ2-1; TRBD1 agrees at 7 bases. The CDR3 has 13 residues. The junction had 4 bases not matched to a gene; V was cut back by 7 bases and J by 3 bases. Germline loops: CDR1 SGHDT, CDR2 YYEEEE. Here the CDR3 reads CASVGTVYNEQFF. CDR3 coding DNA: TGTGCCAGCGTGGGGACAGTCTACAATGAGCAGTTCTTC.

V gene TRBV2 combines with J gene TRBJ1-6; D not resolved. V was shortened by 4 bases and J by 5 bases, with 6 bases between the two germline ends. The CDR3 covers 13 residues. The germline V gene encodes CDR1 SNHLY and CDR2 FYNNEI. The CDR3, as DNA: TGTGCCAGCAGTGTGCTGGATAATTCACCCCTCCACTTT. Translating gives CASSVLDNSPLHF.

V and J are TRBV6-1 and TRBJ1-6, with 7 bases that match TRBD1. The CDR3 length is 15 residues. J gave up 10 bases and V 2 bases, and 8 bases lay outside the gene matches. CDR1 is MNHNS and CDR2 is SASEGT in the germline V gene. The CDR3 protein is CASSEHDGRGSPLHF. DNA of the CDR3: TGTGCCAGCAGTGAACATGACGGCAGGGGGTCACCCCTCCACTTT.

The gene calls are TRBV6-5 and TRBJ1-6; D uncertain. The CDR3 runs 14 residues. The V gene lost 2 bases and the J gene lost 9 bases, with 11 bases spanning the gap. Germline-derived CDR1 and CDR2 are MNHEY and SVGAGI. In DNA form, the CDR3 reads TGTGCCAGCAGTTACGGGGTAGCCAGTTCACCCCTCCACTTT. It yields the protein CASSYGVASSPLHF.

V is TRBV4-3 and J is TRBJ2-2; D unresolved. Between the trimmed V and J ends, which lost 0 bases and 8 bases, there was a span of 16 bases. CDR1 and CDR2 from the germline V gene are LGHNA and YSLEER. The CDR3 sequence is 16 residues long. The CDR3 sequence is CASSQDSRTKTGELFF. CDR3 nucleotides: TGCGCCAGCAGCCAAGATAGTAGGACCAAAACTGGGGAGCTGTTTTTT.

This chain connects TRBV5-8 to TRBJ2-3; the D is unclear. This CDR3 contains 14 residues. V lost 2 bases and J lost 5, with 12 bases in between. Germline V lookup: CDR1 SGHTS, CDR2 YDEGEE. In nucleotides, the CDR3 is TGTGCCAGCAGCTTAACGTGGGCCGAAGATACGCAGTATTTT. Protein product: CASSLTWAEDTQYF.

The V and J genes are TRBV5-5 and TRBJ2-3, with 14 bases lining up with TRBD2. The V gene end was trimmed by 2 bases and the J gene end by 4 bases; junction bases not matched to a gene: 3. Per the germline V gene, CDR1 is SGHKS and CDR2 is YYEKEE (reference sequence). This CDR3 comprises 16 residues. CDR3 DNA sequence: TGTGCCAGCAGCTTAGGACTAGCGGGGGGTCCAGATACGCAGTATTTT. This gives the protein CASSLGLAGGPDTQYF.

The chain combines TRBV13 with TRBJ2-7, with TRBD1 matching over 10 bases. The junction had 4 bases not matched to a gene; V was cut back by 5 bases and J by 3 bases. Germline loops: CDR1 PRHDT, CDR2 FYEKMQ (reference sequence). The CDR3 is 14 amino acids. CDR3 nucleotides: TGTGCCAGCAGCCTATGGGACAGGGGCTACGAGCAGTACTTC. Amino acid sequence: CASSLWDRGYEQYF. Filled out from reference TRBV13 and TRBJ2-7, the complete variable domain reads AAGVIQSPRHLIKEKRETATLKCYPIPRHDTVYWYQQGPGQDPQFLISFYEKMQSDKGSIPDRFSAQQFSDYHSELNMSSLELGDSALYFCASSLWDRGYEQYFGPGTRLTVT.

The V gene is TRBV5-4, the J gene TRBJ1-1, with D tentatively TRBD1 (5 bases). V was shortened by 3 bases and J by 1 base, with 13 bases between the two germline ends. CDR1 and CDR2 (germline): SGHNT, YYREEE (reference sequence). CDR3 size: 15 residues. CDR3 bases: TGTGCCAGCAGCTCGCCGAGTGGGACGAACACTGAAGCTTTCTTT. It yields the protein CASSSPSGTNTEAFF.